This T cell receptor (beta chain) was identified in a study of sequential checkpoint blockade in melanoma. Study at large: TCRbeta immunosequencing was performed on DNA from roughly 90 pretreatment melanoma tumor samples. Roughly 20 patients had matched tumor biopsies before treatment and at week 13 after nivolumab or ipilimumab alone.

The assay was immunoSEQ multiplex PCR, and TCRdb's table has in-frame clones only and misses some. The sample lists thousands of clones; under 40% were seen once. Treatment reported: randomized to nivolumab then ipilimumab (arm A) or the reverse (arm B). The CDR3 is 14 amino acids. The V gene's germline CDR1 is MGHRA and CDR2 YSYEKL. Between the trimmed V and J ends, which lost 0 bases and 4 bases, there was a span of 9 bases. The TCR was taken from a human donor with melanoma. Material: tumor tissue (inferred from file names), obtained from a patient given nivolumab and ipilimumab in sequence. This chain joins TRBV4-1 and TRBJ1-2, with D hard to call. CDR3 region: CASSQDLLSYGYTF. The CDR3 nucleotides read TGCGCCAGCAGCCAAGATCTGTTGAGCTATGGCTACACCTTC.